The 4 T cell receptor beta chains in this list originate from one sample, sequenced in a study of OX40 agonist ivuxolimab in advanced cancers. Assay used: immunoSEQ multiplex PCR; TCRdb lists only in-frame clones, some missing. Of 55,000 to 70,000 clones listed, about four fifths are singletons. The material sequenced was CD4+ or CD8+ T cells sorted from blood, taken in a trial of the OX40 agonist ivuxolimab. Receptor source: an adult with an advanced solid tumor such as melanoma, head and neck, liver or kidney cancer.

The CDR3 coding sequence is TGTGCCAGCTCACCACTTAAGCAGGATCCATCCTATGGCTACACCTTC. Amino acid sequence: CASSPLKQDPSYGYTF. The V gene is TRBV18, the J gene TRBJ1-2; D is unclear. Germline values: CDR1 KGHSH, CDR2 LQKENI. Trimming removed 1 base from V and 4 bases from J, with 16 bases in between. There are 16 residues in the CDR3.

The gene calls are TRBV5-6 and TRBJ2-7; 8 bases are shared with TRBD1. The V segment lost 4 bases and the J segment 3 bases; nucleotides outside the gene matches: 12. CDR3 length: 16 amino acids. Germline CDR1 and CDR2: SGHDT and YYEEEE. The CDR3 protein is CASSRGTGLHGYEQYF. Here the CDR3 DNA reads TGTGCCAGCAGCAGGGGGACAGGTCTTCACGGCTACGAGCAGTACTTC. The whole variable domain, remainder taken from reference TRBV5-6 and TRBJ2-7, is DAGVTQSPTHLIKTRGQQVTLRCSPKSGHDTVSWYQQALGQGPQFIFQYYEEEERQRGNFPDRFSGHQFPNYSSELNVNALLLGDSALYLCASSRGTGLHGYEQYFGPGTRLTVT.

This clone was observed a few times. The chain combines TRBV4-2 with TRBJ2-1; 8 positions agree with TRBD2. Germline-derived CDR1 and CDR2 are LGHNA and YNFKEQ. CDR3 length: 17 amino acids. V was pared by 4 bases and J by 4 bases, with 12 bases of the junction left unmatched. The CDR3 DNA reads as TGTGCCAGCAGCCCCTTCGGGAGCGGGGGCGAGTACAATGAGCAGTTCTTC. This codes for CASSPFGSGGEYNEQFF.

The chain has TRBV5-1 and TRBJ2-1; D may correspond to TRBD1 or TRBD2 (5 bases each). V lost 4 bases, J lost 4 bases, and 15 bases lay in between. The germline V gene has CDR1 SGHRS and CDR2 YFSETQ. This CDR3 is 15 amino acids long. The CDR3 spells CASSGTGTVYNEQFF. The CDR3 region has the DNA TGCGCCAGCAGCGGAACCGGGACGGTTTACAATGAGCAGTTCTTC.